This record concerns one T cell receptor beta chain sequence. This sample stems from a study of T cell responses to AZD1222 COVID-19 vaccine. Profiling relied on immunoSEQ multiplex PCR, and the TCRdb table lists in-frame clones only, not all of them. The profile covers 200,000 or so clones, with about 90% appearing a single time and under 3.5% taken by the ten largest. This CDR3 has 16 amino acids. Germline V gene sequence: CDR1 SGHNT, CDR2 YYREEE (reference sequence). V lost 2 bases and J lost 6; bases outside the gene matches: 10. This receptor was identified in an adult in good health. The rearrangement uses TRBV5-4 and TRBJ2-7; 11 nucleotides align to TRBD2. The sample in question was peripheral blood, obtained on day 0 of MenACWY control vaccination. The CDR3 is CASSFLISGGAGEQYF. The CDR3 region has the DNA TGTGCCAGCAGCTTTCTGATTAGCGGGGGGGCGGGCGAGCAGTACTTC.